The present entry profiles one T cell receptor beta chain with its context. Assay: immunoSEQ multiplex PCR; the TCRdb copy retains only in-frame clones and omits some. This sample carries under 70,000 clones, about 90% of them seen once, and the ten largest clones take about 0.4%. The germline CDR1 and CDR2 sequences are SGHTA and FQGNSA. Trimming stripped 2 bases from V and 3 bases from J, with 13 bases between. The CDR3 covers 15 residues. The sample belongs to a study of technical replicates of blood from a few donors. The receptor comes from a human donor in good health. The chain joins TRBV7-2 to TRBJ1-2; D ambiguous. Sample: T cells isolated from PBMCs. CDR3 sequence reads: CASSLSGLIDYGYTF. The CDR3 nucleotides read TGTGCCAGCAGCTTATCAGGACTAATCGACTATGGCTACACCTTC.